These T cell receptor beta chains were read from a single sample in a study of OX40 agonist ivuxolimab in advanced cancers. Generated by immunoSEQ multiplex PCR, the TCRdb table keeps only in-frame clones and is missing some. The sample shows roughly 30,000 clones, 88% of them seen only once. Source: CD4+ or CD8+ T cells sorted from blood, taken in a trial of the OX40 agonist ivuxolimab. The source of these receptors is an adult with an advanced solid tumor such as melanoma, head and neck, liver or kidney cancer. Each CDR3 is given without its conserved first and last residue. A D gene is named only where the DNA matches it firmly. Not all rows give a size; the values are once, few, many and, for expanded clones, a class.

J	size	V	D	CDR3
TRBJ2-7	few	TRBV7-2	NA	ASSSFSPLQGSYEQY
TRBJ2-6	NA	TRBV13	NA	ASSLSGGGGANVLT
TRBJ1-2	NA	TRBV7-9	NA	ASSLAGEGYT
TRBJ1-2	NA	TRBV7-3	NA	ASSFYGAYYGYT
TRBJ2-1	NA	TRBV11-1	NA	ASSLTGNYNEQF
TRBJ1-2	few	TRBV6-5	NA	ASSYSPGYGYT
TRBJ1-2	NA	TRBV5-1	NA	ASSLAYEDGYT
TRBJ1-1	NA	TRBV13	NA	ASSPPGGTGTEAF
TRBJ2-5	NA	TRBV10-3	NA	AIRKEGPETQY
TRBJ2-7	NA	TRBV7-9	TRBD1	ASSFRGHLRDRGYEQY
TRBJ2-1	NA	TRBV13	TRBD2	ASSLRGGAYNEQF
TRBJ2-7	NA	TRBV30	NA	AWSDYEQY
TRBJ2-3	NA	TRBV9	TRBD2	ASSVGGLEPDTQY
TRBJ2-1	NA	TRBV7-2	TRBD2	ASSLGWNGGLF
TRBJ2-1	NA	TRBV27	NA	ASREGADEQF
TRBJ2-7	NA	TRBV6-5	NA	ASSISAPSYEQY
TRBJ2-1	NA	TRBV11-2	NA	ASSLGRHQTYNEQF
TRBJ1-6	NA	TRBV9	NA	ASSPEGSPLH
TRBJ1-1	NA	TRBV28	NA	ASRTGRNTEAF
TRBJ1-1	NA	TRBV13	TRBD1	ASSWRQGPRTEAF
TRBJ2-2	hyperexpanded	TRBV11-2	NA	ASSPLGNTGELF
TRBJ2-3	NA	TRBV27	TRBD2	ASSLRSSGSSDTQY
TRBJ1-3	NA	TRBV7-9	NA	ASSLGGSSGNTIY
TRBJ1-2	NA	TRBV4-3	TRBD1	ASSPLDRLGYGYT
TRBJ2-3	NA	TRBV7-8	TRBD2	ASSLATSGGSSTDTQY
TRBJ2-7	NA	TRBV27	TRBD1	ASSLSGQGNSYEQY
TRBJ2-1	NA	TRBV27	TRBD1	ASSLTGAYNEQF
TRBJ1-5	NA	TRBV7-9	TRBD1	ASSPPRTGTYEGNQPQH
TRBJ2-1	NA	TRBV27	NA	ASSSAAGREF
TRBJ2-7	NA	TRBV19	TRBD2	ASSRLVSGGIYEQY
TRBJ1-2	NA	TRBV5-6	NA	ASSLYTSGSYGYT
TRBJ2-7	NA	TRBV19	NA	ASSPHSYSSYEQY
TRBJ2-7	NA	TRBV28	TRBD2	ASSSVLAGGDYEQY
TRBJ1-4	NA	TRBV7-9	NA	ASSPPAGSLGEKLF
TRBJ1-5	once	TRBV7-2	TRBD1	ASSTTGGSQPQH
NA	NA	TRBV30	NA	AWSAVGDAYEQY
TRBJ1-5	NA	TRBV27	TRBD1	ASKGTGGWQPQH
TRBJ2-1	NA	TRBV28	TRBD1	ASSPHVLTGANVGEQF
TRBJ2-7	NA	TRBV2	TRBD1	ASQGLTGDIRQY